This T cell receptor beta chain appears in the sequencing data of a study of shared clonotypes between healthy human individuals. Overall study results and limits: Memory subsets generally showed smaller estimated richness than naive subsets did.

On this clone itself: Its antigen remains unknown.

Selected positively for CCR7 and CD45RO-negative, naive CD8 cells excluded terminally differentiated effector memory CD45RA+ cells. Caucasian adults residing in Nashville, Tennessee made up all the donors. This CDR3 has 15 amino acids. V shed 3 bases and J 6 bases; nucleotides not matched to a gene: 9. Germline CDR1 reads SGDLS; CDR2 reads YYNGEE. Genomic DNA of every subset was divided equally among multiple immunoSEQ plates. The method was immunoSEQ multiplex PCR; TCRdb's version includes in-frame clones alone and lacks a portion of them. The sample includes about 2.1 million clones, under 95% seen only once; the top ten take around 1.7%.

V and J are TRBV9 and TRBJ1-2, with TRBD1 matching 9 bases. The sequenced sample was naive CD8+ T cells from PBMCs. The receptor was derived from a man younger than 30 in good health. Some clones in this sample may be carry-over from other donors' samples. The CDR3 sequence is CASSAQDRGWDGYTF. As DNA, the CDR3 is TGTGCCAGCAGCGCCCAGGACAGGGGTTGGGATGGCTACACCTTC.